Listed here is a single TCR beta chain. This entry comes from a study of blood T cell repertoires in COVID-19. Seattle patient enrollment occurred during active infection, with longitudinal follow-up thereafter. The ends were cut back, 5 bases at V and 2 bases at J, with 13 bases in the middle. In germline, CDR1 is SQVTM, CDR2 ANQGSEA. This CDR3 comprises 13 residues. Clones were read by immunoSEQ multiplex PCR, and TCRdb kept only the in-frame ones, dropping some. The repertoire holds more than 350,000 clones, with 80% to 90% as singletons. The TCR sequence derives from a woman in her twenties or thirties with COVID-19, enrolled during active disease. The specimen sequenced was peripheral blood. The chain combines TRBV29-1 with TRBJ2-7, with D uncertain. DNA for the CDR3: TGCAGCGTTCGGTCTAGAGAAGCCTACGAGCAGTACTTC. Protein sequence: CSVRSREAYEQYF.